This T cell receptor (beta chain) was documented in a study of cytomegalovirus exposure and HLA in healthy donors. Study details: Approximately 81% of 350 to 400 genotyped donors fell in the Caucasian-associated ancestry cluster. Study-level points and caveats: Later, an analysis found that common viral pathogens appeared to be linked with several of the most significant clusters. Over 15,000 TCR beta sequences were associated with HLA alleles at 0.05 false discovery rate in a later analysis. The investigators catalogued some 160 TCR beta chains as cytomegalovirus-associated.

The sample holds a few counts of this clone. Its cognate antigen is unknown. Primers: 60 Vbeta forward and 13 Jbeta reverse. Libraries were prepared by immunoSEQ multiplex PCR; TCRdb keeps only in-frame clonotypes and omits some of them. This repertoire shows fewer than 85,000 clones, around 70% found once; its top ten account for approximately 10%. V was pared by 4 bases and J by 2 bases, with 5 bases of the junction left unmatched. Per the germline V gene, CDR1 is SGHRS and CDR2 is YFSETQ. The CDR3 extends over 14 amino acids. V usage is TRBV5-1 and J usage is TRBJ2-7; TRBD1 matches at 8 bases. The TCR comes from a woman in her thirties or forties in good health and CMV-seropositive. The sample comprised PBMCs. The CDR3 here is CASSPGTGTYEQYF. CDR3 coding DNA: TGCGCCAGCAGCCCCGGGACAGGAACCTACGAGCAGTACTTC.